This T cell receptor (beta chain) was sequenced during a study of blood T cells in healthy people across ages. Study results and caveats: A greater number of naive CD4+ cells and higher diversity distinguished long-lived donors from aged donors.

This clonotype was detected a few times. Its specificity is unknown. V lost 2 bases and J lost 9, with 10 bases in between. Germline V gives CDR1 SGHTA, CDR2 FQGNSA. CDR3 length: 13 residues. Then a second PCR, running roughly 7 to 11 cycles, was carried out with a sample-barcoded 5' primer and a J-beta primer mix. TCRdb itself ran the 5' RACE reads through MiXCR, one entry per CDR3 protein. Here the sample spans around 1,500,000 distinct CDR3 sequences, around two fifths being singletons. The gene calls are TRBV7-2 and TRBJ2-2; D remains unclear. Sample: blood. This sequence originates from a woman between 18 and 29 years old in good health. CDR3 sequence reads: CASSLWERRELFF. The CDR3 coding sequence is TGTGCCAGCAGCTTATGGGAACGGAGGGAGCTGTTTTTT.